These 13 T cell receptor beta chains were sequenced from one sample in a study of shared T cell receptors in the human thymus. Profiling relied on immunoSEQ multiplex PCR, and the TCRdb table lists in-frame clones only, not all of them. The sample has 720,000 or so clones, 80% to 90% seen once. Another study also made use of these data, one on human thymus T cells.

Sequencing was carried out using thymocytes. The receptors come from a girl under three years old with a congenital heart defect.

Written as DNA, the CDR3 is TGTGCCAGCAGGGACAGGGGGCCGTACACTGAAGCTTTCTTT. It yields the protein CASRDRGPYTEAFF. The J gene is TRBJ1-1, the V gene TRBV6-5; 11 nucleotides agree with TRBD1. The CDR3 covers 14 residues. Germline values: CDR1 MNHEY, CDR2 SVGAGI. V shed 6 bases and J 3 bases; nucleotides not matched to a gene: 3.

CDR3 bases: TGTGCCAGCAGTTACGGGGACTGCGCAGATACGCAGTATTTT. This translates into CASSYGDCADTQYF. V and J are TRBV6-5 and TRBJ2-3, with D possibly being TRBD2 (6 bases). The CDR3 sequence is 14 residues long. The germline CDR1 and CDR2 sequences are MNHEY and SVGAGI. Trimming cost V 2 bases and J 4 bases, with 10 bases left between them.

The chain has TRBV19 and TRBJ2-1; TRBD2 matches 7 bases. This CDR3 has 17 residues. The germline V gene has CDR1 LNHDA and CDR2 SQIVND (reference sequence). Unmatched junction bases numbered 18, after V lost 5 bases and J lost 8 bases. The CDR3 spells CASSGPGEAGSRDEQFF. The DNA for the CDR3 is TGTGCCAGTAGTGGCCCCGGGGAAGCGGGGAGCCGGGATGAGCAGTTCTTC.

CDR3 sequence reads: CASSFPAGVYNEQFF. For the CDR3, the DNA is TGTGCCAGCAGTTTTCCGGCGGGGGTCTACAATGAGCAGTTCTTC. The gene calls are TRBV28 and TRBJ2-1, with 7 bases identical to TRBD2. Germline CDR1 and CDR2: MDHEN and SYDVKM. This CDR3 comprises 15 residues. V lost 3 bases, J lost 3 bases, and 5 bases stayed unmatched.

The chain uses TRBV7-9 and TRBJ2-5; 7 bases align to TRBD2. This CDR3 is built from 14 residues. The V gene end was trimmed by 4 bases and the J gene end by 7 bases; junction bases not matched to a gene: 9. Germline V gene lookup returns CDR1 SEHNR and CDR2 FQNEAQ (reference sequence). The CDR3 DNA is TGTGCCAGCAGCTCACAGAGCGGGGTAACGACCCAGTACTTC. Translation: CASSSQSGVTTQYF.

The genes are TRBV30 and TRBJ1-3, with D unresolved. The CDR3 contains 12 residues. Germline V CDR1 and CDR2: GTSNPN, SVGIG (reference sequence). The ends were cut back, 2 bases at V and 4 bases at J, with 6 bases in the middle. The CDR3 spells CAWSPGGNTIYF. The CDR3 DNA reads TGTGCCTGGAGTCCGGGGGGAAACACCATATATTTT. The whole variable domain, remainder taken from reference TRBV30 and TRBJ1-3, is SQTIHQWPATLVQPVGSPLSLECTVEGTSNPNLYWYRQAAGRGLQLLFYSVGIGQISSEVPQNLSASRPQDRQFILSSKKLLLSDSGFYLCAWSPGGNTIYFGEGSWLTVV.

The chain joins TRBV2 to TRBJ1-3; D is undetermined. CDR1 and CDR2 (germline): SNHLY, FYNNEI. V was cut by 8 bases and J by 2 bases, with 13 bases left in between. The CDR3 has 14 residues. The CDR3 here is CASDKLVAGNTIYF. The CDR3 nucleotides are TGTGCCAGCGACAAGTTGGTTGCTGGAAACACCATATATTTT.

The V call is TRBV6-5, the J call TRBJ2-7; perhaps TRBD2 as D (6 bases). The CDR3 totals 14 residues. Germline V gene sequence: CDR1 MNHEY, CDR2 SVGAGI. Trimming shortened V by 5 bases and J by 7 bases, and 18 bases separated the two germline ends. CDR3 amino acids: CASSSGFARREQYF. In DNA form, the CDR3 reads TGTGCCAGCAGTAGCGGGTTCGCCCGGCGGGAGCAGTACTTC.

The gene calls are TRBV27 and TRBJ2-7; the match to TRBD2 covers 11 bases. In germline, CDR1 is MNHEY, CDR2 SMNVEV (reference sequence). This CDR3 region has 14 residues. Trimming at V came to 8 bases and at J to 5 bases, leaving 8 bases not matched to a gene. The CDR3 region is CASQFSGGGHEQYF. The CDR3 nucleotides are TGTGCCAGCCAATTTAGCGGGGGGGGCCACGAGCAGTACTTC.

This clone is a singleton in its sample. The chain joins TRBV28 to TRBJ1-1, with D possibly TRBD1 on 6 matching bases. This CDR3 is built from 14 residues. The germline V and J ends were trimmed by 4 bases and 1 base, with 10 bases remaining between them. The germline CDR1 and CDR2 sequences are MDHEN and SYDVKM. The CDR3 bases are TGTGCCAGCAGTTCCCAACAGGGGAACACTGAAGCTTTCTTT. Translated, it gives CASSSQQGNTEAFF. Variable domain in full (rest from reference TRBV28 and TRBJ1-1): DVKVTQSSRYLVKRTGEKVFLECVQDMDHENMFWYRQDPGLGLRLIYFSYDVKMKEKGDIPEGYSVSREKKERFSLILESASTNQTSMYLCASSSQQGNTEAFFGQGTRLTVV.

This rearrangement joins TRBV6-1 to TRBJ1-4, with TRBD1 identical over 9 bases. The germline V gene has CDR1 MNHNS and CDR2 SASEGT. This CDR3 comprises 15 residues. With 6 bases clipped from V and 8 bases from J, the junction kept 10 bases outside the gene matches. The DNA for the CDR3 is TGTGCCAGCAGCTTACAGGGGGCGGGTGGGGAAAAACTGTTTTTT. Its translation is CASSLQGAGGEKLFF.

CDR3 DNA sequence: TGCGCCAGCAGCTTGGTAGGGAGGACCTACAATGAGCAGTTCTTC. Translating it yields CASSLVGRTYNEQFF. V and J are TRBV5-1 and TRBJ2-1, with D possibly matching TRBD2 (6 bases). Germline V gene lookup returns CDR1 SGHRS and CDR2 YFSETQ. The CDR3 contains 15 residues. The V end was cut by 0 bases, the J end by 2 bases, with 9 bases between.

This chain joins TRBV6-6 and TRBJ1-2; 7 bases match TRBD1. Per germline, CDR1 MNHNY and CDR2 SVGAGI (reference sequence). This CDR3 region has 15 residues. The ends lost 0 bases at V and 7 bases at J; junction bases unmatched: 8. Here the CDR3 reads CASSYSTGPLSGYTF. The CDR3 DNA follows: TGTGCCAGCAGTTACTCGACAGGGCCCTTAAGTGGCTACACCTTC.